The T cell receptor (beta chain) described here comes from a study of a mutant IDH1 vaccine in newly diagnosed glioma. Study context: Patients began vaccination 4-6 weeks after radiotherapy alone, or with temozolomide cycles. Patients were pretreated with radiotherapy, temozolomide, or both, mostly both. Study-wide points: In 85% to 95% of patients, immune responses induced by the vaccine occurred. Top peripheral T cell clonotype shifts appeared unrelated to pseudoprogression.

Time point reported: week 47, end of study. The investigators gave 300 ug of mutant IDH1 20-mer peptide in each vaccine dose, together with topical imiquimod. This table comes from immunoSEQ multiplex PCR, and its TCRdb copy is limited to in-frame clones, with some not included. The table lists 50,000 to 65,000 clones, approximately 65% of them singletons. Note on this clone: What it recognizes is unknown.

With 0 bases removed from V and 4 bases from J, the gap between germline ends came to 6 bases. The CDR3 spans 13 residues. Germline CDR1 LNHNV, CDR2 YYDKDF (reference sequence). This receptor was obtained from a man between 35 and 55 years old with glioma. Some clones in this sample may be carry-over from other donors' samples. V and J are TRBV15 and TRBJ1-2, with D perhaps TRBD1 (5 bases). This specimen consisted of peripheral blood mononuclear cells (PBMCs), obtained from a glioma patient whose treatment included an IDH1 peptide vaccine. The CDR3 sequence: CATSRDGTYGYTF. Written as DNA, the CDR3 is TGTGCCACCAGCAGAGACGGGACCTATGGCTACACCTTC.